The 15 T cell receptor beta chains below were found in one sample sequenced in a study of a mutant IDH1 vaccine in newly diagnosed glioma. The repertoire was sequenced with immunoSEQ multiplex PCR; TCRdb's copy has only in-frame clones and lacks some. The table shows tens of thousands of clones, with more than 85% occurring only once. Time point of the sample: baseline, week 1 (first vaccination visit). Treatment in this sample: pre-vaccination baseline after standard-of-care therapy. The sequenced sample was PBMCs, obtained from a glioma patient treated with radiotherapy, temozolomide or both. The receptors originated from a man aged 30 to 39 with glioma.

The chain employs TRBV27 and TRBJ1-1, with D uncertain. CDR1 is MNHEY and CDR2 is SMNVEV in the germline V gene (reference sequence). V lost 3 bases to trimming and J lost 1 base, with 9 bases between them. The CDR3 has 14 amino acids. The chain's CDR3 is CASSFGSRNTEAFF. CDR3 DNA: TGTGCCAGCAGTTTCGGGTCACGGAACACTGAAGCTTTCTTT.

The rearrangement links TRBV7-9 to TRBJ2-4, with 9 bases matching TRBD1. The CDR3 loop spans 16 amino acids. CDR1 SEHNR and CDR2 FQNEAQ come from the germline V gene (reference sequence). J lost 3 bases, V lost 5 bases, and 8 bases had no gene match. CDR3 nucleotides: TGTGCCAGCAGCCCCCGGACAGGGGTCAACAAAAACATTCAGTACTTC. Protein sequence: CASSPRTGVNKNIQYF.

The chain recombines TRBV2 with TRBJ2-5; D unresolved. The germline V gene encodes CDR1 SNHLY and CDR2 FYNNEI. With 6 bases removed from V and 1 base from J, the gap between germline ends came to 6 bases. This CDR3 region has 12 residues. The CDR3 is CASRRSQETQYF. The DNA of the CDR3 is TGTGCCAGCAGGAGAAGCCAAGAGACCCAGTACTTC.

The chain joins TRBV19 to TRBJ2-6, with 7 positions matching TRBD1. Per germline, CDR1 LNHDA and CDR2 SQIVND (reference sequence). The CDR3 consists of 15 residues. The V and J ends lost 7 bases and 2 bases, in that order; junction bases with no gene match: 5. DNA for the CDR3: TGTGCCAGTACTCTCGACAGGGCTGGGGCCAACGTCCTGACTTTC. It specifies CASTLDRAGANVLTF.

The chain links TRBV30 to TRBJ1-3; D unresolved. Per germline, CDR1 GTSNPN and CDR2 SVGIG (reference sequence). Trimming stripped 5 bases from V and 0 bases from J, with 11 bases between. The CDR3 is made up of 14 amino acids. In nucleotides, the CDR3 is TGTGCCTGGTTAGGGTCCCGCTCTGGAAACACCATATATTTT. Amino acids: CAWLGSRSGNTIYF.

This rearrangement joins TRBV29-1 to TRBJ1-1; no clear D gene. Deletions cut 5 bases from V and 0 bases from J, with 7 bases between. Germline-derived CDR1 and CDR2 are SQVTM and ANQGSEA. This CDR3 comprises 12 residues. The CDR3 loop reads CSVKGMNTEAFF. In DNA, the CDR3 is TGCAGCGTTAAGGGAATGAACACTGAAGCTTTCTTT.

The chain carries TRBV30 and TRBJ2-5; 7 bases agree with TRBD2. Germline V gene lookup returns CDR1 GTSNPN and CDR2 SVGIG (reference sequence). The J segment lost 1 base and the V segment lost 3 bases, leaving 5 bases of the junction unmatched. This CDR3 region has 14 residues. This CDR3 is CAWSGDYRQETQYF. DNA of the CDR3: TGTGCCTGGAGCGGGGACTACCGCCAAGAGACCCAGTACTTC.

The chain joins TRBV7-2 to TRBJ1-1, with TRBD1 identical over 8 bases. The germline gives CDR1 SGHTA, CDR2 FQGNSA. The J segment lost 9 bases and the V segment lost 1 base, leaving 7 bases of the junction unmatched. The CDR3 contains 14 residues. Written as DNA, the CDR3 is TGTGCCAGCAGCTTAGATCGACAGGGGAGTCAAGCTTTCTTT. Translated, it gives CASSLDRQGSQAFF.

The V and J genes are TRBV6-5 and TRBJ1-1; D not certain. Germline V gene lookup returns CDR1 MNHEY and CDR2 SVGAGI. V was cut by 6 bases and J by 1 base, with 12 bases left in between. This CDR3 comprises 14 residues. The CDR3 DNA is TGTGCCAGCAGAGTGGATCCGTCGAACACTGAAGCTTTCTTT. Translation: CASRVDPSNTEAFF.

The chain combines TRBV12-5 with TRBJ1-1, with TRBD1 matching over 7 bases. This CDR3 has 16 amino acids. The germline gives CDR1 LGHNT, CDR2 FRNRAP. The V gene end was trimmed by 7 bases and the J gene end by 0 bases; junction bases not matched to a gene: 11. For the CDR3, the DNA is TGTGCTAGTGTCCCCCAAGGGGGCGGAGTGAACACTGAAGCTTTCTTT. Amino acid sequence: CASVPQGGGVNTEAFF. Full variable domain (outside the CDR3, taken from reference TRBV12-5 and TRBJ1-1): DARVTQTPRHKVTEMGQEVTMRCQPILGHNTVFWYRQTMMQGLELLAYFRNRAPLDDSGMPKDRFSAEMPDATLATLKIQPSEPRDSAVYFCASVPQGGGVNTEAFFGQGTRLTVV.

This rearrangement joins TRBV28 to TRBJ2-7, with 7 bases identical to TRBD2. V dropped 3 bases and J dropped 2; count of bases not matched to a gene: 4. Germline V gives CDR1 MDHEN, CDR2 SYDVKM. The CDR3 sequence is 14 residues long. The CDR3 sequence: CASSLMAGAYEQYF. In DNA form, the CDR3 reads TGTGCCAGCAGTTTGATGGCGGGGGCCTACGAGCAGTACTTC.

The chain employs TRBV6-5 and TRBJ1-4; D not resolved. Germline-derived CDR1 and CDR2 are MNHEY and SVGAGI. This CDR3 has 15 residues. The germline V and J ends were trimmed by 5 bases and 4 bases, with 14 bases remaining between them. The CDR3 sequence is CASSPNRASNEKLFF. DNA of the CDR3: TGTGCCAGCAGTCCCAACAGAGCAAGTAATGAAAAACTGTTTTTT.

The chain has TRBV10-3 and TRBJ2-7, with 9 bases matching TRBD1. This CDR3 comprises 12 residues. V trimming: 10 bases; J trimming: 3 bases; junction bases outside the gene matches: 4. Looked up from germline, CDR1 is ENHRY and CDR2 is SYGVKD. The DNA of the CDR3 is TGTGCCACGAGGACAGGGGACTACGAGCAGTACTTC. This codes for CATRTGDYEQYF.

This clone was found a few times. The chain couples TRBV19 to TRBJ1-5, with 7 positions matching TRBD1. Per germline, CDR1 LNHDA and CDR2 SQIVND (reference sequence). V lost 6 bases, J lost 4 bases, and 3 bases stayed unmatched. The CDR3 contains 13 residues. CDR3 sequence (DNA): TGTGCCAGTAGCTTCAGGGGGAATCAGCCCCAGCATTTT. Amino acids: CASSFRGNQPQHF.

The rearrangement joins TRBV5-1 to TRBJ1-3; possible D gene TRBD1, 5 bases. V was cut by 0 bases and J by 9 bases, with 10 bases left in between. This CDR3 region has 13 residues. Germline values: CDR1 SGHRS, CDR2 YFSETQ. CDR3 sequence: CASSLAWDGTIYF. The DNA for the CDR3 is TGCGCCAGCAGCTTGGCCTGGGACGGCACCATATATTTT.